This T cell receptor (beta chain) was identified in a study of CD8 T cells in Susac syndrome. TEMRA cells underwent FACS enrichment and CD8+ and CD4+ T cells underwent negative isolation. Germline CDR1 and CDR2: DFQATT and SNEGSKA (reference sequence). V trimming: 4 bases; J trimming: 2 bases; junction bases outside the gene matches: 8. This CDR3 region has 14 residues. With random hexamers, reverse transcription was performed on about 0.45 to 1 ug of RNA. TCRdb ran MiXCR on the immunoSEQ multiplex PCR reads and lists one entry per CDR3 protein. Seen here are about 210,000 distinct CDR3 sequences, about 95% observed once, and the top ten hold 0.095%.

V usage is TRBV20-1 and J usage is TRBJ2-7; 7 bases agree with TRBD1. The sequenced material came from CD4+ T cells from PBMCs. The sequence came from a human donor with multiple sclerosis. This chain's CDR3 is CSATPGQSPYEQYF. The CDR3 DNA reads TGCAGTGCTACTCCGGGACAGAGTCCCTACGAGCAGTACTTC.